Sequencing of this T cell receptor beta chain was carried out in a study of T-cell reconstitution after alpha-beta-depleted transplantation in children. Study observations and caveats: It was surviving recipient T cells and thymic progenitors that gave some patients high TCRbeta diversity at day 60. There were reportedly several hundred expanded graft clones from which alpha-beta T cells came about two months after transplant. Hyperexpanded clones declined; after one year, newly produced T cells mostly supplied diversity.

This clonotype was counted a few times. The antigen is unknown. TCRbeta library construction was performed incorporating unique molecular identifiers. In TCRdb, the PCR reads were re-called with MiXCR into one record per CDR3 protein. The data hold some 300,000 distinct CDR3 sequences, with almost 8% observed a single time. Germline loops: CDR1 SEHNR, CDR2 FQNEAQ (reference sequence). CDR3 size: 15 residues. Trimming shortened V by 1 base and J by 4 bases, and 13 bases separated the two germline ends. The receptor comes from a female patient aged 2-9 years who had a stem cell transplant for Fanconi anemia, so the T cells may come from the graft donor. J is TRBJ1-1 and V is TRBV7-9, with TRBD1 as a possible D gene (6 bases). Sequenced here: peripheral blood, sampled 360 days after TCRalphabeta/CD19-depleted stem cell transplant. Here the CDR3 reads CASSLEVQGRTEAFF. The CDR3 DNA reads TGTGCCAGCAGCTTAGAGGTACAGGGTCGCACTGAAGCTTTCTTT.